This entry lists 30 T cell receptor beta chains sequenced from one sample in a study of blood T cell repertoires in COVID-19. Sequenced by immunoSEQ multiplex PCR; TCRdb stores in-frame clones only, minus some. The sample comprises about 150,000 clones, about 85% of which are singletons, and around 2.5% rests with the top ten. What was sequenced was peripheral blood. These receptors were obtained from a human donor with acute or convalescent COVID-19. The donor label of this sample is uncertain.

This chain connects TRBV6-5 to TRBJ2-7, with no clear D. Germline loops: CDR1 MNHEY, CDR2 SVGAGI. The ends were cut back, 10 bases at V and 7 bases at J, with 11 bases in the middle. The CDR3 spans 10 residues. In DNA, the CDR3 is TGTGCCACCTCAGCGAGGGAGCAGTACGTC. It encodes CATSAREQYV.

This clone was detected only a few times. This chain uses TRBV7-2 with TRBJ1-4, with 12 bases matching TRBD1. The V gene's germline CDR1 is SGHTA and CDR2 FQGNSA. J was trimmed by 2 bases and V by 2 bases; bases with no gene match: 6. The length of the CDR3 is 18 residues. The CDR3 DNA reads TGTGCCAGCAGCTTAACCCGGGACAGGGGGCATACTAATGAAAAACTGTTTTTT. This sequence encodes CASSLTRDRGHTNEKLFF.

This chain joins TRBV18 and TRBJ2-5, with 10 bases that match TRBD1. The germline V gene encodes CDR1 KGHSH and CDR2 LQKENI. CDR3 length equals 14 residues. V trimming: 4 bases; J trimming: 5 bases; junction bases outside the gene matches: 4. The CDR3 DNA reads as TGTGCCAGCTCACGGACAGGGGGTTTGGAGACCCAGTACTTC. Its protein is CASSRTGGLETQYF.

DNA for the CDR3: TGTGCCAGCAGCCGCCTGGGACTAGCGGTCCAAGAGACCCAGTACTTC. It translates to CASSRLGLAVQETQYF. V usage is TRBV5-8 and J usage is TRBJ2-5; 11 nucleotides line up with TRBD2. The length of the CDR3 is 16 residues. Germline V CDR1 and CDR2: SGHTS, YDEGEE. V was clipped by 4 bases and J by 1 base; unmatched bases: 6.

This clone has just one count. The J gene is TRBJ2-3, the V gene TRBV12-3 or TRBV12-4; D gene ambiguous. V lost 3 bases and J lost 9, with 7 bases in between. The CDR3 is 11 amino acids. The CDR3 DNA follows: TGTGCCAGCAGTTTGGGCGTCACGCAGTATTTT. The encoded protein is CASSLGVTQYF.

This clone appeared a few times. V and J are TRBV7-2 and TRBJ2-7, with 7 bases lining up with TRBD1. J lost 1 base, V lost 5 bases, and 5 bases had no gene match. The CDR3 length is 14 residues. The germline gives CDR1 SGHTA, CDR2 FQGNSA. CDR3 DNA sequence: TGTGCCAGCAGCCCAGGGGGACAATCCTACGAGCAGTACGTC. This sequence encodes CASSPGGQSYEQYV.

J is TRBJ2-7 and V is TRBV28; 9 bases match TRBD1. The junction had 20 bases not matched to a gene; V was cut back by 5 bases and J by 3 bases. The germline V gene encodes CDR1 MDHEN and CDR2 SYDVKM. CDR3 length: 19 residues. DNA for the CDR3: TGTGCCAGCAGTCCAACGAATCCGGGACAGGGAACGAGATTCTACGAGCAGTACTTC. Translation: CASSPTNPGQGTRFYEQYF.

V gene TRBV19 combines with J gene TRBJ2-2; D perhaps matches TRBD1 (5 bases). The V gene's germline CDR1 is LNHDA and CDR2 SQIVND (reference sequence). The CDR3 has 16 amino acids. V was clipped by 5 bases and J by 1 base, with 14 bases between them. CDR3: CASSLRTSMNTGELFF. The CDR3 DNA reads as TGTGCCAGTAGTCTACGGACAAGTATGAACACCGGGGAGCTGTTTTTT.

This sequence joins TRBV18 and TRBJ1-5; 8 positions match TRBD1. Germline trimming cut 2 bases from V and 5 bases from J; bases unmatched to any gene: 8. This CDR3 comprises 16 residues. Germline values: CDR1 KGHSH, CDR2 LQKENI. This CDR3 is CASSPGGTGVDQPQHF. The CDR3 region has the DNA TGTGCCAGCTCACCAGGGGGGACAGGTGTAGATCAGCCCCAGCATTTT.

The CDR3 DNA sequence: TGTGCCACCAGTGACACCCCGGGACAGGGGGCGTCTGCCAAAAACATTCAGTACTTC. Protein product: CATSDTPGQGASAKNIQYF. V is TRBV24-1 and J is TRBJ2-4; 12 bases are a match to TRBD1. Germline-derived CDR1 and CDR2 are KGHDR and SFDVKD. The CDR3 covers 19 residues. V shed 4 bases and J 1 base; nucleotides not matched to a gene: 10.

The chain is built from TRBV4-3 and TRBJ1-1, with 9 bases matching TRBD1. The germline CDR1 and CDR2 sequences are LGHNA and YSLEER. The CDR3 has 15 residues. J gave up 4 bases and V 3 bases, and 6 bases lay outside the gene matches. CDR3 residues: CASSQEDRGATEAFF. The CDR3 DNA reads as TGCGCCAGCAGCCAGGAAGACAGGGGGGCCACTGAAGCTTTCTTT.

This chain joins TRBV30 and TRBJ1-2; D is uncertain. The CDR3 sequence is 12 residues long. Per germline, CDR1 GTSNPN and CDR2 SVGIG (reference sequence). Between the trimmed V and J ends, which lost 8 bases and 4 bases, there was a span of 14 bases. Written as DNA, the CDR3 is TGTGCCGAAAATACAGCAGCCTATGGCTACACCTTC. This translates into CAENTAAYGYTF.

CDR3 sequence: CASSYWGAGGPSTDTQYF. The CDR3 DNA reads as TGTGCCAGCAGTTATTGGGGAGCGGGGGGGCCTAGCACAGATACGCAGTATTTT. The chain has TRBV6-2 or TRBV6-3 and TRBJ2-3; 10 bases match TRBD2. The germline gives CDR1 MNHEY, CDR2 SVGEGT. This CDR3 has 18 residues. After removal of 3 bases from V and 0 bases from J, the junction contained 9 bases not matched to a gene.

The V and J genes are TRBV19 and TRBJ2-2; D call uncertain. The germline CDR1 and CDR2 sequences are LNHDA and SQIVND (reference sequence). V lost 3 bases to trimming and J lost 4 bases, with 12 bases between them. The CDR3 runs 15 residues. CDR3 DNA sequence: TGTGCCAGTAGTATTTTACAGTATGGCACCGGGGAGCTGTTTTTT. Residues: CASSILQYGTGELFF. Supplemented by reference TRBV19 and TRBJ2-2, the full variable domain reads DGGITQSPKYLFRKEGQNVTLSCEQNLNHDAMYWYRQDPGQGLRLIYYSQIVNDFQKGDIAEGYSVSREKKESFPLTVTSAQKNPTAFYLCASSILQYGTGELFFGEGSRLTVL.

The CDR3 loop is CASSIGQLQETQYF. The CDR3 coding sequence is TGTGCCAGTAGTATAGGACAGCTCCAAGAGACCCAGTACTTC. V and J are TRBV19 and TRBJ2-5, with a weak D call TRBD1 (5 bases). CDR3 length: 14 amino acids. V dropped 1 base and J dropped 1 base, with 7 bases sitting between them. Germline CDR1 and CDR2: LNHDA and SQIVND (reference sequence).

V is TRBV6-6 and J is TRBJ1-1; no clear D gene. Trimming cost V 0 bases and J 6 bases, with 11 bases left between them. The CDR3 extends over 14 amino acids. The germline V gene encodes CDR1 MNHNY and CDR2 SVGAGI (reference sequence). CDR3 region: CASSYSPVQAEAFF. For the CDR3, the DNA is TGTGCCAGCAGTTACTCTCCTGTGCAGGCTGAAGCTTTCTTT.

The rearrangement uses TRBV7-2 and TRBJ1-5, with D perhaps matching TRBD1 (5 bases). The CDR3 has 16 amino acids. Germline loops: CDR1 SGHTA, CDR2 FQGNSA. V was cut by 1 base and J by 2 bases, with 12 bases left in between. Here the CDR3 reads CASSLGTGGGNQPQHF. CDR3 sequence (DNA): TGTGCCAGCAGCTTAGGAACCGGGGGTGGCAATCAGCCCCAGCATTTT.

The chain recombines TRBV7-8 with TRBJ2-4, with 8 bases matching TRBD1. The CDR3 spans 16 residues. Germline values: CDR1 SGHVS, CDR2 FQNEAQ. V lost 4 bases to trimming and J lost 0 bases; unmatched junction nucleotides: 5. The CDR3 nucleotides read TGTGCCAGCAGCTCCTCAGGGGGCATAGCCAAAAACATTCAGTACTTC. It is translated as CASSSSGGIAKNIQYF.

This sequence joins TRBV13 and TRBJ2-7; D is undetermined. V was trimmed by 5 bases and J by 0 bases, leaving 20 bases between them. Germline V CDR1 and CDR2: PRHDT, FYEKMQ (reference sequence). This CDR3 is 17 amino acids long. This chain's CDR3 is CASSPLLTGPSSYEQYV. The CDR3, as DNA: TGTGCCAGCAGCCCACTATTGACGGGTCCGAGCTCCTACGAGCAGTACGTC.

This chain links TRBV4-3 with TRBJ2-3; TRBD2 matches at 11 bases. Germline trimming cut 2 bases from V and 1 base from J; bases unmatched to any gene: 2. The V gene's germline CDR1 is LGHNA and CDR2 YSLEER. The CDR3 consists of 16 residues. The CDR3 sequence: CASSQTGLAGTDTQYF. In DNA form, the CDR3 reads TGCGCCAGCAGCCAAACGGGACTAGCGGGCACAGATACGCAGTATTTT.

This clone was observed a single time. V is TRBV15 and J is TRBJ2-1, with D possibly TRBD2 on 6 matching bases. The V gene's germline CDR1 is LNHNV and CDR2 YYDKDF (reference sequence). This CDR3 has 15 residues. Trimming removed 0 bases at V and 5 bases at J, with 11 bases between. This CDR3 is CATSRDRLVHNEQFF. The CDR3 DNA follows: TGTGCCACCAGCAGAGATCGACTAGTCCACAATGAGCAGTTCTTC. Combining the CDR3 with reference TRBV15 and TRBJ2-1 gives the whole variable domain DAMVIQNPRYQVTQFGKPVTLSCSQTLNHNVMYWYQQKSSQAPKLLFHYYDKDFNNEADTPDNFQSRRPNTSFCFLDIRSPGLGDTAMYLCATSRDRLVHNEQFFGPGTRLTVL.

Only one count was recorded for this clone. CDR3 residues: CASSLAVGGATEAFF. The CDR3 nucleotides are TGTGCCAGCAGCTTGGCCGTAGGAGGGGCCACTGAAGCTTTCTTT. J is TRBJ1-1 and V is TRBV5-5, with D perhaps matching TRBD1 (5 bases). V lost 0 bases to trimming and J lost 4 bases, with 13 bases between them. CDR3 length: 15 amino acids. Germline CDR1 SGHKS, CDR2 YYEKEE (reference sequence). The entire variable domain, with the rest obtained from reference TRBV5-5 and TRBJ1-1, is as follows: DAGVTQSPTHLIKTRGQQVTLRCSPISGHKSVSWYQQVLGQGPQFIFQYYEKEERGRGNFPDRFSARQFPNYSSELNVNALLLGDSALYLCASSLAVGGATEAFFGQGTRLTVV.

This sequence joins TRBV5-6 and TRBJ2-4; a weak D match, TRBD1 (5 bases). The germline V gene has CDR1 SGHDT and CDR2 YYEEEE. CDR3 length: 14 amino acids. V was cut by 4 bases and J by 1 base, with 9 bases left in between. CDR3 DNA sequence: TGTGCCAGCAGCATCCCAGGGGCCAAAAACATTCAGTACTTC. Translation: CASSIPGAKNIQYF.

This sequence joins TRBV7-8 and TRBJ1-5; maybe TRBD1 (6 bases). The CDR3 consists of 16 residues. Trimming left V 4 bases short and J 5 bases short, with 18 bases between. CDR1 and CDR2 from the germline V gene are SGHVS and FQNEAQ. DNA of the CDR3: TGTGCCAGCAGCTCGGACAGACAATCCCAATATCAGCCCCAGCATTTT. Amino acids: CASSSDRQSQYQPQHF. The complete variable domain, with remaining parts taken from reference TRBV7-8 and TRBJ1-5, reads GAGVSQSPRYKVAKRGQDVALRCDPISGHVSLFWYQQALGQGPEFLTYFQNEAQLDKSGLPSDRFFAERPEGSVSTLKIQRTQQEDSAVYLCASSSDRQSQYQPQHFGDGTRLSIL.

The chain is built from TRBV30 and TRBJ1-6, with no clear D. Germline-derived CDR1 and CDR2 are GTSNPN and SVGIG (reference sequence). The CDR3 has 14 amino acids. The V gene lost 3 bases and the J gene lost 9 bases, with 15 bases spanning the gap. The CDR3 is CAWSAAGLRSPLHF. The CDR3 DNA reads as TGTGCCTGGAGCGCCGCGGGCTTGCGTTCACCCCTCCACTTT.

V and J are TRBV6-6 and TRBJ2-3; TRBD1 matches 9 bases. Germline trimming cut 5 bases from V and 3 bases from J; bases unmatched to any gene: 12. Germline V gene sequence: CDR1 MNHNY, CDR2 SVGAGI (reference sequence). The CDR3 has 17 amino acids. The CDR3 loop reads CASSPGTGTLMTDTQYF. The CDR3, as DNA: TGTGCCAGCAGTCCCGGGACAGGGACGCTCATGACAGATACGCAGTATTTT.

This chain uses TRBV30 with TRBJ2-2, with 11 bases aligning to TRBD2. V lost 2 bases to trimming and J lost 9 bases; unmatched junction nucleotides: 14. CDR3 length: 17 amino acids. Germline values: CDR1 GTSNPN, CDR2 SVGIG (reference sequence). The CDR3 is CAWSRLAGGRTRRELFF. The CDR3 nucleotides read TGTGCCTGGAGTCGATTAGCGGGGGGGCGAACCCGGAGGGAGCTGTTTTTT. The full variable domain, its missing parts supplied by reference TRBV30 and TRBJ2-2, is SQTIHQWPATLVQPVGSPLSLECTVEGTSNPNLYWYRQAAGRGLQLLFYSVGIGQISSEVPQNLSASRPQDRQFILSSKKLLLSDSGFYLCAWSRLAGGRTRRELFFGEGSRLTVL.

V usage is TRBV2 and J usage is TRBJ2-3; 9 bases fit TRBD1. The V and J ends lost 11 bases and 2 bases, in that order; junction bases with no gene match: 8. The CDR3 covers 14 residues. The germline V gene has CDR1 SNHLY and CDR2 FYNNEI. CDR3 loop: CAARDRVNTDTQYF. CDR3 bases: TGTGCCGCTCGGGACAGGGTTAACACAGATACGCAGTATTTT.

The CDR3 reads CASSPQGFYNEQFF. CDR3 in DNA: TGTGCCAGCAGCCCCCAGGGGTTCTACAATGAGCAGTTCTTC. The chain joins TRBV7-9 to TRBJ2-1; D possibly corresponds to TRBD1 (6 bases). Trimming removed 5 bases at V and 3 bases at J, with 11 bases between. In germline, CDR1 is SEHNR, CDR2 FQNEAQ (reference sequence). The CDR3 extends over 14 amino acids.

Points on this clone: Other DNA sequences in the same sample also yield this CDR3. CDR3 coding DNA: TGTGCCAGCAGCGGCGAGGGTGATACGCAGTATTTT. It specifies CASSGEGDTQYF. The V call is TRBV9, the J call TRBJ2-3; D might be TRBD2 (5 bases). Germline CDR1 is SGDLS and CDR2 is YYNGEE. V lost 3 bases and J 6 bases, leaving 8 bases between the germline ends. CDR3 length: 12 residues.